This T cell receptor (beta chain) stems from a study of glioma-infiltrating T cells after dendritic cell vaccination. The study's findings and limits: Only a small number of patients had complete blood and tumor samples.

PBMC sampling occurred before vaccination, two weeks after the third dose, and at progression. Turning to this clone: Its antigen is as yet unknown.

CDR1 is LNHNV and CDR2 is YYDKDF in the germline V gene (reference sequence). There are 12 residues in the CDR3. The J segment lost 4 bases and the V segment lost 5 bases, leaving 1 base of the junction unmatched. TCRB CDR3 was amplified from 2 ug genomic DNA or less. Primers: 60 V beta forward and 13 J beta reverse. Only in-frame clones appear in the TCRdb table, and some are missing; sequencing was by immunoSEQ multiplex PCR. Among 50,000 to 80,000 clones listed, 82% were seen once. This chain joins TRBV15 and TRBJ1-1; 7 positions match TRBD1. This clonotype was obtained from a human donor with glioblastoma. Specimen: blood, collected before dendritic cell vaccination. The CDR3 DNA sequence: TGTGCCACCAGCGGACAGGCCACTGAAGCTTTCTTT. It codes for CATSGQATEAFF.